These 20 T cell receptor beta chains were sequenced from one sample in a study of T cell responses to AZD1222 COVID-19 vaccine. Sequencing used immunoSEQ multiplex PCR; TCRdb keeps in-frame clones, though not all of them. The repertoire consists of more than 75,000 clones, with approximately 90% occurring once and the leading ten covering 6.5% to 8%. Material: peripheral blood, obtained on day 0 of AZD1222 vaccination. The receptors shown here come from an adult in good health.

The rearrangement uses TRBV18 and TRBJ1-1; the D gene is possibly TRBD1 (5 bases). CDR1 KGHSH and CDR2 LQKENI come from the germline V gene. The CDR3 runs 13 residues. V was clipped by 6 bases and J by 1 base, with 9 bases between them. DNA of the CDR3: TGTGCCAGCTCGCCTGGACAGAACACTGAAGCTTTCTTT. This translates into CASSPGQNTEAFF.

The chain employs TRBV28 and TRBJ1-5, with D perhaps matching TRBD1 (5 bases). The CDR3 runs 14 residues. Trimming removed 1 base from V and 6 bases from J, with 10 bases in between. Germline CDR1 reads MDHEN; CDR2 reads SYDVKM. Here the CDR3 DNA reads TGTGCCAGCAGTTTATCAAGGGGTAGTCAGCCCCAGCATTTT. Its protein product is CASSLSRGSQPQHF.

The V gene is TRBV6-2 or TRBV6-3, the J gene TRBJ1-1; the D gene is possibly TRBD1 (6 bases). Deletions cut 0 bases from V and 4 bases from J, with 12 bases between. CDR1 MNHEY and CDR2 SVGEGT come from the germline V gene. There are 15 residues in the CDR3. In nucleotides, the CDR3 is TGTGCCAGCAGTTACTCCCAGGGGATGAGCACTGAAGCTTTCTTT. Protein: CASSYSQGMSTEAFF.

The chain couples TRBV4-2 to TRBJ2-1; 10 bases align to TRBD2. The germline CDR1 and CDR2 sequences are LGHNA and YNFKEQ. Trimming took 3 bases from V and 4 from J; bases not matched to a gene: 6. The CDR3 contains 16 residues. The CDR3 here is CASSHSGLAEYNEQFF. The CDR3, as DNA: TGTGCCAGCAGCCATTCCGGACTAGCGGAATACAATGAGCAGTTCTTC.

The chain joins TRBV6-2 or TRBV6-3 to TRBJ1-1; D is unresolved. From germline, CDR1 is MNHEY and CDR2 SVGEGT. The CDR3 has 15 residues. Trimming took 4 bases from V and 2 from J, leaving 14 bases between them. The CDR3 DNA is TGTGCCAGCAGTTGGGGAGGGTCGGGAAACACTGAAGCTTTCTTT. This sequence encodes CASSWGGSGNTEAFF.

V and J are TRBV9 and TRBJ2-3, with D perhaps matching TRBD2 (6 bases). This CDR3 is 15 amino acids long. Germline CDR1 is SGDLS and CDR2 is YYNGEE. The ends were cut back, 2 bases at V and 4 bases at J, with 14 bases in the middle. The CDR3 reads CASSVEGIFADTQYF. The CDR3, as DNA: TGTGCCAGCAGCGTGGAGGGAATTTTCGCAGATACGCAGTATTTT. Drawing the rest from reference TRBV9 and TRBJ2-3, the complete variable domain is DSGVTQTPKHLITATGQRVTLRCSPRSGDLSVYWYQQSLDQGLQFLIQYYNGEERAKGNILERFSAQQFPDLHSELNLSSLELGDSALYFCASSVEGIFADTQYFGPGTRLTVL.

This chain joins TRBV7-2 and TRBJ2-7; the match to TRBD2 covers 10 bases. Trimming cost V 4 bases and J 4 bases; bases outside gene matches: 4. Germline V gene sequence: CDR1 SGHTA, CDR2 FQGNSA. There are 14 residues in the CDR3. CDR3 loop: CASSSRLAGYEQYF. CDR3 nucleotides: TGTGCCAGCAGCTCCCGACTAGCGGGTTACGAGCAGTACTTC. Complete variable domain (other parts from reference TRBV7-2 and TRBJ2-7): GAGVSQSPSNKVTEKGKDVELRCDPISGHTALYWYRQSLGQGLEFLIYFQGNSAPDKSGLPSDRFSAERTGGSVSTLTIQRTQQEDSAVYLCASSSRLAGYEQYFGPGTRLTVT.

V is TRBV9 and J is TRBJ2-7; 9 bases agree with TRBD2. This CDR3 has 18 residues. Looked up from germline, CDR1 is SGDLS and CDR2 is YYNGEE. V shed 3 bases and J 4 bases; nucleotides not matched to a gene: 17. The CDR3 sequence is CASSGGFEGGRAHYEQYF. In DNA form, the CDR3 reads TGTGCCAGCAGCGGAGGATTTGAGGGCGGGAGGGCCCATTACGAGCAGTACTTC. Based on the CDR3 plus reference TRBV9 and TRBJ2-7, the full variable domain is DSGVTQTPKHLITATGQRVTLRCSPRSGDLSVYWYQQSLDQGLQFLIQYYNGEERAKGNILERFSAQQFPDLHSELNLSSLELGDSALYFCASSGGFEGGRAHYEQYFGPGTRLTVT.

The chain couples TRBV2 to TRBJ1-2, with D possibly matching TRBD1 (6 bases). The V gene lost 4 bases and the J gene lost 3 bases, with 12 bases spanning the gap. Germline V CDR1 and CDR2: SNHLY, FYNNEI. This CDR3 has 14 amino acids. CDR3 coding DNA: TGTGCCAGCAGTGGGGAAAGGGGGGACTATGGCTACACCTTC. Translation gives CASSGERGDYGYTF.

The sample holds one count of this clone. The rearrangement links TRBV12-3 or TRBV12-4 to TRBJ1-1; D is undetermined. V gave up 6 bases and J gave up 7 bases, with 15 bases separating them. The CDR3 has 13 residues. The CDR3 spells CASSLRLDLEAFF. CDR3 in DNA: TGTGCCAGCAGCCTGAGACTCGATCTTGAAGCTTTCTTT.

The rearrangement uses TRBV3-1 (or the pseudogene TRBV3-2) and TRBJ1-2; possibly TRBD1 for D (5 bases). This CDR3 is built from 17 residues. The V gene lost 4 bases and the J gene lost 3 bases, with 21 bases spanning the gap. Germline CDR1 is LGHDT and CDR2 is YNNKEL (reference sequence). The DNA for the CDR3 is TGTGCCAGCAGCCCCCGGGCAAGGGGCGCCCGGTACTATGGCTACACCTTC. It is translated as CASSPRARGARYYGYTF.

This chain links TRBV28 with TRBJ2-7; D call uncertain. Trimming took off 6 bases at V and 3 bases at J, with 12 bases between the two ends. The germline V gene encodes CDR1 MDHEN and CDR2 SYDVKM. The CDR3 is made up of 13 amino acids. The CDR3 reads CASSKEPLYEQYF. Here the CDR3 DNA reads TGTGCCAGCAGCAAGGAACCCCTCTACGAGCAGTACTTC.

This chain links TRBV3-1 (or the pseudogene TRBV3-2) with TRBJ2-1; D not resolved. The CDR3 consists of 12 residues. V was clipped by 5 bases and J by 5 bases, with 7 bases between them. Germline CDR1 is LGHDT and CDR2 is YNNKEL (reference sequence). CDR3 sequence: CASSFRDNEQFF. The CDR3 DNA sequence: TGTGCCAGCAGCTTCCGAGACAATGAGCAGTTCTTC.

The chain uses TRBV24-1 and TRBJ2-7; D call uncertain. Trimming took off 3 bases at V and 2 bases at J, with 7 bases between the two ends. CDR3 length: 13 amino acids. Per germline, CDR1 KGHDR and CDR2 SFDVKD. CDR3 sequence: CATSDPLTYEQYF. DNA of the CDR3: TGTGCCACCAGTGATCCCCTCACCTACGAGCAGTACTTC.

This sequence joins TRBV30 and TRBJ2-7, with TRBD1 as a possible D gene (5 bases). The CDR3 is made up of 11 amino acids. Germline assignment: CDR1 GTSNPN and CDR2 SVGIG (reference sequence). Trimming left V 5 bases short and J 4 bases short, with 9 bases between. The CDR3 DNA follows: TGTGCCTGGTCCAGGGTTTACGAGCAGTACTTC. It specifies CAWSRVYEQYF.

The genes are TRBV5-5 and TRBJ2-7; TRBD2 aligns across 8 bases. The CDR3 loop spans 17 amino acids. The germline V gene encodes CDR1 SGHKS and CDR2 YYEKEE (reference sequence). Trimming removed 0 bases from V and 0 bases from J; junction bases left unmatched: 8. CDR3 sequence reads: CASSLAGSGASSYEQYF. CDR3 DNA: TGTGCCAGCAGCTTGGCTGGTAGCGGGGCGAGCTCCTACGAGCAGTACTTC.

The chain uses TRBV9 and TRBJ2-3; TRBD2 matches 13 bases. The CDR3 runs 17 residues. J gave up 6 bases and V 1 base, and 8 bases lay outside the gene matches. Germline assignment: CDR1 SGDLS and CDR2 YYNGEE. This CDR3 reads CASSVRTSGGAGDTQYF. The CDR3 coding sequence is TGTGCCAGCAGCGTAAGGACTAGCGGGGGAGCAGGGGATACGCAGTATTTT.

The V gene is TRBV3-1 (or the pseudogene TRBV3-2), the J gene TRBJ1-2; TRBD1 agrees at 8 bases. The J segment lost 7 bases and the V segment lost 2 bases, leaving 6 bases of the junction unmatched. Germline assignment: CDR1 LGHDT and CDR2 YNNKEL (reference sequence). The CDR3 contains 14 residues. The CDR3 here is CASSQQRTGSGYTF. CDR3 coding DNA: TGTGCCAGCAGCCAACAACGGACAGGGAGTGGCTACACCTTC.

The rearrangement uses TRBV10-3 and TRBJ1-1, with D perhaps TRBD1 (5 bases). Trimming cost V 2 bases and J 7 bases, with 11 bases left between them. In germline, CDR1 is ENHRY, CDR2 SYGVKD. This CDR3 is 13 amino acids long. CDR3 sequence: CAISEEGRSEAFF. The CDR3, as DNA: TGTGCCATCAGTGAGGAGGGACGGAGTGAAGCTTTCTTT.

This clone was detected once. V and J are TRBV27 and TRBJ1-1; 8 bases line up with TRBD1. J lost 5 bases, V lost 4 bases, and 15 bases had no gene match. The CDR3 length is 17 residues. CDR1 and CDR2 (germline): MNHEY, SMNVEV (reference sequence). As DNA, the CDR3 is TGTGCCAGCAGTTGGAGTGGACAGGGCCACGCGAGAACTGAAGCTTTCTTT. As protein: CASSWSGQGHARTEAFF.